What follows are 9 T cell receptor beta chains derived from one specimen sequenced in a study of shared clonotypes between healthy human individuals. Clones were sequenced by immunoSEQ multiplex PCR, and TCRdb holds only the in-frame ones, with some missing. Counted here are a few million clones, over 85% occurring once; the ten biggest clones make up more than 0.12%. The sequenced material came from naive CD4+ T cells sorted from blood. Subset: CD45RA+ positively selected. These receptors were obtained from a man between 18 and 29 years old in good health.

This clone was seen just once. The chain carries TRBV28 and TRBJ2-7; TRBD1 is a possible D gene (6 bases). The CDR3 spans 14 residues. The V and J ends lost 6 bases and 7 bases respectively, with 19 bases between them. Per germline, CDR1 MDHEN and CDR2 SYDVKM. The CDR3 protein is CASRSGQPGQEQYF. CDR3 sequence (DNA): TGTGCCAGCAGGTCCGGACAGCCGGGGCAGGAGCAGTACTTC. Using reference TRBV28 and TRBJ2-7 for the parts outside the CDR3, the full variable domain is DVKVTQSSRYLVKRTGEKVFLECVQDMDHENMFWYRQDPGLGLRLIYFSYDVKMKEKGDIPEGYSVSREKKERFSLILESASTNQTSMYLCASRSGQPGQEQYFGPGTRLTVT.

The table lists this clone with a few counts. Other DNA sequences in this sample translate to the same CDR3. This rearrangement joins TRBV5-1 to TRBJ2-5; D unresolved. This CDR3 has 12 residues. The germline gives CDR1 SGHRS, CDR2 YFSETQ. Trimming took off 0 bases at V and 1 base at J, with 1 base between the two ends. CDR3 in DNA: TGCGCCAGCAGCTTGGTCCAAGAGACCCAGTACTTC. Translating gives CASSLVQETQYF.

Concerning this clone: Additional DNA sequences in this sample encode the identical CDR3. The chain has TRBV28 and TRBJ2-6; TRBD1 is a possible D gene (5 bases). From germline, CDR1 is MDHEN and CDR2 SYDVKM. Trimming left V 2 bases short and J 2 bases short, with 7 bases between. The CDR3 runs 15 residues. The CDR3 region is CASSLQGTGANVLTF. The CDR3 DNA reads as TGTGCCAGCAGTTTACAGGGAACTGGGGCCAACGTCCTGACTTTC.

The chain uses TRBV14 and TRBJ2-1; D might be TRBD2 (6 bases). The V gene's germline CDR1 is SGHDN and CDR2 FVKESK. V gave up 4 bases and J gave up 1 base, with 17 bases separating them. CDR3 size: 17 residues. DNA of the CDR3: TGTGCCAGCAGCCGAGCAGGTGGCGGGGTATCCTACAATGAGCAGTTCTTC. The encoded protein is CASSRAGGGVSYNEQFF.

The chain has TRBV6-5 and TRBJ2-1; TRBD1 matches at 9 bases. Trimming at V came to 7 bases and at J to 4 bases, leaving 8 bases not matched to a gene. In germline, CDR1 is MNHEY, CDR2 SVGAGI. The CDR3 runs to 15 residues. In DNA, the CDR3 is TGTGCCAGCATCAAGGCCGGGACAGGGTACAATGAGCAGTTCTTC. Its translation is CASIKAGTGYNEQFF.

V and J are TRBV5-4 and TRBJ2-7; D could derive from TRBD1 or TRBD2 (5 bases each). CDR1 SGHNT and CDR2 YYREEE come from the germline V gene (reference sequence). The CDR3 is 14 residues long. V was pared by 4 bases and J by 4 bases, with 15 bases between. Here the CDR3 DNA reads TGTGCCAGCAGCAGCTGGGGGAAAAGATACGAGCAGTACTTC. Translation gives CASSSWGKRYEQYF.

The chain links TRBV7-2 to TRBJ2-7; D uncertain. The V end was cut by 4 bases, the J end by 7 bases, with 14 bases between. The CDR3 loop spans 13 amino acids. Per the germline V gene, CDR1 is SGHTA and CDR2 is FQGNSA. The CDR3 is CASSSHPEWEQYF. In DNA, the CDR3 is TGTGCCAGCAGCTCCCATCCCGAGTGGGAGCAGTACTTC.

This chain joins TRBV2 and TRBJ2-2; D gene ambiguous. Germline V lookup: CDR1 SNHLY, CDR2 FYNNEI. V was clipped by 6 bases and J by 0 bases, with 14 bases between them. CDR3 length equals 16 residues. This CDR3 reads CASSETTPSNTGELFF. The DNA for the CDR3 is TGTGCCAGCAGCGAAACAACCCCTTCGAACACCGGGGAGCTGTTTTTT.

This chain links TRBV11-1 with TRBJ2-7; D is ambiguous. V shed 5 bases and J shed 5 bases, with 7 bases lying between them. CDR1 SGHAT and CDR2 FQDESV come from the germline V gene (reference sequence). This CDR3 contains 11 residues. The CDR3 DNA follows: TGTGCCAGCAGCCACACCCACGAGCAGTACTTC. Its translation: CASSHTHEQYF.